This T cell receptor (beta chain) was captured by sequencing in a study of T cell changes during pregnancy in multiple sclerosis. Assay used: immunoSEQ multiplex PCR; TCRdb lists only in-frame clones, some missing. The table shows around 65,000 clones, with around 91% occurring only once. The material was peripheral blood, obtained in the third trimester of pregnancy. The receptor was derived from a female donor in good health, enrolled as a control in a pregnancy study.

CDR3 sequence reads: CASSGGSITNTEAFF. CDR3 nucleotide sequence: TGTGCCAGCAGTGGGGGGTCCATAACGAACACTGAAGCTTTCTTT. This chain uses TRBV7-8 with TRBJ1-1, with D possibly being TRBD1 (5 bases). Germline V gene data show CDR1 as SGHVS and CDR2 as FQNEAQ. V was shortened by 6 bases and J by 1 base, with 15 bases between the two germline ends. This CDR3 is built from 15 residues.